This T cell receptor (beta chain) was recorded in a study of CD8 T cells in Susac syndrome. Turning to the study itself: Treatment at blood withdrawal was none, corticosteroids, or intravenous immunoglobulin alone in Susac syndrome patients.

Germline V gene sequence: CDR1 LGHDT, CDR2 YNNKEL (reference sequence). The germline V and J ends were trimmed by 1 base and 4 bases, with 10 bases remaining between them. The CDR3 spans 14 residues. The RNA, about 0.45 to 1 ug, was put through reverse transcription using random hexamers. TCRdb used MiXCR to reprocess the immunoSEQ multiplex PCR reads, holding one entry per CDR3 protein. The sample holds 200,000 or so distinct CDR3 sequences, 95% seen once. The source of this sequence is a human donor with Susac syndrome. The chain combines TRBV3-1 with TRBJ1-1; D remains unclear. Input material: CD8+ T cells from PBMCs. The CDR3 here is CASSQGDLVTEAFF. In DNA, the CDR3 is TGTGCCAGCAGCCAAGGAGATCTAGTCACTGAAGCTTTCTTT. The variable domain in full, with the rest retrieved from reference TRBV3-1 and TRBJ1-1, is DTAVSQTPKYLVTQMGNDKSIKCEQNLGHDTMYWYKQDSKKFLKIMFSYNNKELIINETVPNRFSPKSPDKAHLNLHINSLELGDSAVYFCASSQGDLVTEAFFGQGTRLTVV.